This T cell receptor beta chain emerged from a study of shared clonotypes between healthy human individuals. Study summary: Per donor, three plates held CD4 naive cells, three held CD4 memory, two held CD8 naive and one held CD8 memory.

The ends lost 5 bases at V and 0 bases at J; junction bases unmatched: 12. Per the germline V gene, CDR1 is SGHVS and CDR2 is FNYEAQ. There are 17 residues in the CDR3. Source study methods: ImmunoSEQ junction-only sequences lacked quality scores, so their filtering differed. The table came from immunoSEQ multiplex PCR; TCRdb's copy has only in-frame clones and leaves some out. The V and J calls and clone size come from that table; D and trimming were worked out from the DNA. The data show a few million clones, less than 95% seen once. The chain employs TRBV7-6 and TRBJ2-7; 8 nucleotides align to TRBD1. Sequenced sample: naive CD4+ T cells from PBMCs. The subset: CD45RA+ positively selected. The receptor comes from a man aged 18 to 29 in good health. Some clones in this sample may be carry-over from other donors' samples. The CDR3 coding sequence is TGTGCCAGCAGCCCCCGACCCTGGACAGGGAGCTCCTACGAGCAGTACTTC. Translated, it gives CASSPRPWTGSSYEQYF.